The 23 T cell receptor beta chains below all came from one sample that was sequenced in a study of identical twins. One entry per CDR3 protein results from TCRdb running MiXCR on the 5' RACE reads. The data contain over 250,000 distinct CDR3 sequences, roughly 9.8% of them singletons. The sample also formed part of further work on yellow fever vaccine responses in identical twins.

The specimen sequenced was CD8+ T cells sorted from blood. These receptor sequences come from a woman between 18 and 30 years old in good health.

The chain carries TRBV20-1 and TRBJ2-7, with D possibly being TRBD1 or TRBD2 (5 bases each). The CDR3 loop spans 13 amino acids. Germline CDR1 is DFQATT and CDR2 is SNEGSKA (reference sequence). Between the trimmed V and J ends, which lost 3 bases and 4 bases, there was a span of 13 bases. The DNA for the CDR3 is TGCAGTGCTAGCTTAGGGGACGGGTACGAGCAGTACTTC. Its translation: CSASLGDGYEQYF.

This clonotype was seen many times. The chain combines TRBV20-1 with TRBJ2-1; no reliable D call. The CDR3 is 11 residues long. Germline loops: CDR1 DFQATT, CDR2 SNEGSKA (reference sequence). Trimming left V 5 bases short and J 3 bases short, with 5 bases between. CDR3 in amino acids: CSAAIYNEQFF. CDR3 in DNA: TGCAGTGCTGCAATCTACAATGAGCAGTTCTTC.

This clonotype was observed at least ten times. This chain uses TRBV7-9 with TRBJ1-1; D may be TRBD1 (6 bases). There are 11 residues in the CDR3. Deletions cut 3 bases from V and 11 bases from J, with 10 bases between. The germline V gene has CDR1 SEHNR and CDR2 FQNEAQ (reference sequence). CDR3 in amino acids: CASSFGGHAFF. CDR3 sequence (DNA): TGTGCCAGCAGCTTCGGGGGCCATGCTTTCTTT.

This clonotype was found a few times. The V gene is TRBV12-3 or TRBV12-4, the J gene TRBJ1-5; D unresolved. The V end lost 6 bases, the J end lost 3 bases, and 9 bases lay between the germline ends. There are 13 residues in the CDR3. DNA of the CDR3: TGTGCCAGCAGAAAGGGATACAATCAGCCCCAGCATTTT. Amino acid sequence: CASRKGYNQPQHF.

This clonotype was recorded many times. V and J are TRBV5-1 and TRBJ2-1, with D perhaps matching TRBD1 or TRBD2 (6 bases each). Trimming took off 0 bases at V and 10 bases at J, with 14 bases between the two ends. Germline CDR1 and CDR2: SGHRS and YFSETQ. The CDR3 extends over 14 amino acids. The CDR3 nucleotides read TGCGCCAGCAGCTTGGGACAGGAGGGATGGGAGCAGTTCTTC. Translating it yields CASSLGQEGWEQFF.

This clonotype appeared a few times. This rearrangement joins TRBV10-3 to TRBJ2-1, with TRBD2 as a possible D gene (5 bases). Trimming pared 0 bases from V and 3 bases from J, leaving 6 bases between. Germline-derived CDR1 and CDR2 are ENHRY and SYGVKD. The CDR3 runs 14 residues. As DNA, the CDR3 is TGTGCCATCAGTGAGTCGAGGGACTACAATGAGCAGTTCTTC. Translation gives CAISESRDYNEQFF.

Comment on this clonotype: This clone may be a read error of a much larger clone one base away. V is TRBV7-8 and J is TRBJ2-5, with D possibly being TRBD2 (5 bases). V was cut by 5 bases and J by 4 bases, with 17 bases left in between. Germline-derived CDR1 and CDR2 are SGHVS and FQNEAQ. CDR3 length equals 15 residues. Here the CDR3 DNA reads TGTGCCAGCAGCCTCCCGGACTCCATAGGAGAGACCCAGTACTTC. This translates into CASSLPDSIGETQYF.

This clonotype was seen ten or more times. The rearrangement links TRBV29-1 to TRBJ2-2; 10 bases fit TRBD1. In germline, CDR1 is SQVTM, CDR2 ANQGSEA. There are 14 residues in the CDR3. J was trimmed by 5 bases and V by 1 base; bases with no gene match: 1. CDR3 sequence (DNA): TGCAGCGTTGAAGGGGGACAGGGGACCGGGGAGCTGTTTTTT. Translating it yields CSVEGGQGTGELFF.

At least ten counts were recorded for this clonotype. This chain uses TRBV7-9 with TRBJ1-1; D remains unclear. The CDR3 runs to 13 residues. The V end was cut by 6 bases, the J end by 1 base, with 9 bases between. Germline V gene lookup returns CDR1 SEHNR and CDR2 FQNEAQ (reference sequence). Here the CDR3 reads CASRRPENTEAFF. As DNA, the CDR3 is TGTGCCAGCAGGCGACCGGAGAACACTGAAGCTTTCTTT.

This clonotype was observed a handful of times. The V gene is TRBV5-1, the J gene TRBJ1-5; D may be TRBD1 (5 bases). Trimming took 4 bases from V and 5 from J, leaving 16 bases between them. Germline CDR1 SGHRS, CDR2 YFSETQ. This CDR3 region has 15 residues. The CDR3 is CASSTGPGWDQPQHF. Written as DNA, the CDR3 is TGCGCCAGCAGCACGGGGCCCGGTTGGGATCAGCCCCAGCATTTT.

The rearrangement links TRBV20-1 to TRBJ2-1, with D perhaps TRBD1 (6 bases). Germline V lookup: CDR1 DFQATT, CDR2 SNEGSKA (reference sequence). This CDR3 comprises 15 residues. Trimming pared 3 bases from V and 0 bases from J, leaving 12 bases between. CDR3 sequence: CSARGHQNSYNEQFF. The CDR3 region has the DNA TGCAGTGCTAGGGGACACCAGAACTCCTACAATGAGCAGTTCTTC.

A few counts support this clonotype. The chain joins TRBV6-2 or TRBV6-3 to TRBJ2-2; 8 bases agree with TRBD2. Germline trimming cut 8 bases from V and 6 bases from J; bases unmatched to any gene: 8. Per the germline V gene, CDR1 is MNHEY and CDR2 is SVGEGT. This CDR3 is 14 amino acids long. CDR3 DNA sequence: TGTGCCAGCGGCCCCGGGAGGGCCGCCGGGGAGCTGTTTTTT. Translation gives CASGPGRAAGELFF.

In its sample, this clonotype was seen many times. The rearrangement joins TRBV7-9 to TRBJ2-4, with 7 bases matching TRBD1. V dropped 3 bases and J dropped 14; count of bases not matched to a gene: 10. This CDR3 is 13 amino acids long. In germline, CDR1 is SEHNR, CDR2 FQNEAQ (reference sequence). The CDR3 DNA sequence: TGTGCCAGCAGCTTCGCACAGGGGTATGGGAAGTACTTC. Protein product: CASSFAQGYGKYF.

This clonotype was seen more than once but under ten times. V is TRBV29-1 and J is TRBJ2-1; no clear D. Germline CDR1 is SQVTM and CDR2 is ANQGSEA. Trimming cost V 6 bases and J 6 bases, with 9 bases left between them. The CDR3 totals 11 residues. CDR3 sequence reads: CSVPLGNEQFF. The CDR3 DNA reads TGCAGCGTCCCCCTTGGCAATGAGCAGTTCTTC.

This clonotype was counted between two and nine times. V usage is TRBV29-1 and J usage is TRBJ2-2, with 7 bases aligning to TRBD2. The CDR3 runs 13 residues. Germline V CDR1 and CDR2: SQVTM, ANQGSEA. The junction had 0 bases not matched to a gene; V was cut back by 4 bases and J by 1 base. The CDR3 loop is CSVVAGNTGELFF. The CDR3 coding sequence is TGCAGCGTTGTAGCGGGGAACACCGGGGAGCTGTTTTTT.

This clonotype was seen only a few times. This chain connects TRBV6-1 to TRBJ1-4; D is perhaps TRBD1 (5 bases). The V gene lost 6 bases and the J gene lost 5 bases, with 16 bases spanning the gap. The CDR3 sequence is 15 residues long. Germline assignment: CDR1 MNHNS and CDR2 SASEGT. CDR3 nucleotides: TGTGCCAGCAGGGACCGAGACAGCACCAATGAAAAACTGTTTTTT. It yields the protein CASRDRDSTNEKLFF.

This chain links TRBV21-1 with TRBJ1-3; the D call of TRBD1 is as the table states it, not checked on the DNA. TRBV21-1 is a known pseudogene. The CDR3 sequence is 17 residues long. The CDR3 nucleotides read TGTGCCAGCAGCAACGGGACAGGGTTGTTGTCTGGAAACACCATATATTTT. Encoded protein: CASSNGTGLLSGNTIYF.

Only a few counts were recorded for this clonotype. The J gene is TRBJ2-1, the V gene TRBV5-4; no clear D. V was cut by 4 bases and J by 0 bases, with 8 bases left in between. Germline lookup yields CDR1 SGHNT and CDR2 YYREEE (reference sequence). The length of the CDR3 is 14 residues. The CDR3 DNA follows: TGTGCCAGCAGCGGGTTCAGCTCCTACAATGAGCAGTTCTTC. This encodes CASSGFSSYNEQFF.

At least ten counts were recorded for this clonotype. CDR3 DNA: TGTGCCAGCAGTCGGGGAGGAGGCGATGAGCAGTTCTTC. The encoded protein is CASSRGGGDEQFF. This chain connects TRBV4-2 to TRBJ2-1; possibly TRBD2 for D (6 bases). CDR1 and CDR2 from the germline V gene are LGHNA and YNFKEQ. The CDR3 loop spans 13 amino acids. Trimming cost V 6 bases and J 8 bases, with 14 bases left between them.

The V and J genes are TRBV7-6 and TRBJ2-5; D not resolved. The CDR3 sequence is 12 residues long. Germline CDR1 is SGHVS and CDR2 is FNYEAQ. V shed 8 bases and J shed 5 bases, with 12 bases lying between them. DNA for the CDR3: TGTGCCAGCCAAGGGATATCGGAGACCCAGTACTTC. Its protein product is CASQGISETQYF.

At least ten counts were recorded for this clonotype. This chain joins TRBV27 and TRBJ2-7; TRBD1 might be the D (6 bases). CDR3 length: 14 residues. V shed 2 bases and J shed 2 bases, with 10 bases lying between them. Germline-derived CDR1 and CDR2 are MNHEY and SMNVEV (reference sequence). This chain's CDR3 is CASSLQGQAYEQYF. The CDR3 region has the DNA TGTGCCAGCAGTTTACAGGGGCAAGCCTACGAGCAGTACTTC.

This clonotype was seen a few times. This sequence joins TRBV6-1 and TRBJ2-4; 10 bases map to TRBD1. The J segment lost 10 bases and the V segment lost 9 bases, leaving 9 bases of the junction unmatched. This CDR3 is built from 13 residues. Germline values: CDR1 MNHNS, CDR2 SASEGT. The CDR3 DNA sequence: TGTGCCAGTTACGACAGGGGGCTAAGAATTCAGTACTTC. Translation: CASYDRGLRIQYF.

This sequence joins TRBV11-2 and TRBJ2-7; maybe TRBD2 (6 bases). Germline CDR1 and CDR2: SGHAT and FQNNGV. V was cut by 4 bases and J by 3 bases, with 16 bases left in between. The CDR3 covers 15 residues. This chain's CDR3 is CASSSKPGANYEQYF. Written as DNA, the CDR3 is TGTGCCAGCAGCTCCAAGCCGGGAGCTAACTACGAGCAGTACTTC.